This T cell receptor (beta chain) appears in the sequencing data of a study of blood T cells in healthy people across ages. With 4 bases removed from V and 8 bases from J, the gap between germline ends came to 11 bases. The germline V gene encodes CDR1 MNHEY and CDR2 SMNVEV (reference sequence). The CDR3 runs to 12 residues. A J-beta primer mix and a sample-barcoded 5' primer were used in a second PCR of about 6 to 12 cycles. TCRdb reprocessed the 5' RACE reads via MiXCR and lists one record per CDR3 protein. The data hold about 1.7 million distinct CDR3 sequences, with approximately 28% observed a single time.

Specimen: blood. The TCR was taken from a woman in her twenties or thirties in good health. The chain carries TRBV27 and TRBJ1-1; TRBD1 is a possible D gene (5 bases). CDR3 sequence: CASSSQGREAFF. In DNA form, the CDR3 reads TGTGCCAGCAGTTCCCAGGGTAGGGAAGCTTTCTTT.